The sequence of this T cell receptor beta chain was determined in a study of blood T cell repertoires in COVID-19. Study overall: Specimens from acute and convalescent COVID-19 originated in the United States, Italy and Spain. T cells, B-cell-depleted T cells, or PBMCs supplied cDNA or gDNA.

The CDR3 covers 12 residues. Trimming took off 2 bases at V and 5 bases at J, with 7 bases between the two ends. Per the germline V gene, CDR1 is LGHDT and CDR2 is YNNKEL (reference sequence). Original data processing: Estimated nucleated cell counts came from reference gene primer amplification. TCRdb's table, derived via immunoSEQ multiplex PCR, lists solely in-frame clones and lacks some. V and J calls and clone size are as listed in that table; D and trimming were resolved from the DNA. The table records 200,000 to 250,000 clones, roughly 84% of them present only once. This rearrangement joins TRBV3-1 (or the pseudogene TRBV3-2) to TRBJ2-7; D gene unclear. This TCR was sampled from a woman aged 40 to 50 with active or convalescent COVID-19. The sequencing input was peripheral blood. The CDR3, as DNA: TGTGCCAGCAGCCAAAGCACCCACGAGCAGTACTTC. This gives the protein CASSQSTHEQYF.